The clone carrying this T cell receptor (beta chain) was seen many times. The record originates from a study of T cells in Graves' hyperthyroidism and ophthalmopathy. Germline lookup yields CDR1 SQVTM and CDR2 ANQGSEA. The CDR3 is made up of 12 amino acids. Trimming cost V 4 bases and J 1 base, with 7 bases left between them. The CDR3 regions of TCR beta were amplified from RNA transcripts. A first-round RT-PCR of the TCR CDR3 used the HTBI primer set. Each CDR3 protein gets one entry after TCRdb re-called the multiplex PCR reads with MiXCR. The data contain roughly 710,000 distinct CDR3 sequences, under 45% of them singletons.

This sequence joins TRBV29-1 and TRBJ1-1; no reliable D call. The clonotype comes from a woman in her thirties or forties with Graves' hyperthyroidism. Sequenced: blood. The CDR3 DNA reads as TGCAGCGTTGTACCGGGGAACACTGAAGCTTTCTTT. It specifies CSVVPGNTEAFF.